The 26 T cell receptor beta chains given below trace back to one sample, sequenced in a study of cytotoxic CD8 clonotypes in ibrutinib-treated CLL. Produced via immunoSEQ multiplex PCR; TCRdb's table is partial and in-frame only. The repertoire has around 33,000 clones, 60% to 80% of them found once; the top ten carry about 30%. Here the sequenced sample was PBMCs, taken before ibrutinib treatment. These receptors all stem from a human donor with chronic lymphocytic leukemia.

The chain couples TRBV7-2 to TRBJ2-7; D unclear. Trimming left V 2 bases short and J 3 bases short, with 8 bases between. The germline gives CDR1 SGHTA, CDR2 FQGNSA. The CDR3 is 13 amino acids. CDR3 nucleotides: TGTGCCAGCAGCTTAAACCCAAACTACGAGCAGTACTTC. This gives the protein CASSLNPNYEQYF.

The chain is built from TRBV9 and TRBJ2-1; D might be TRBD1 (5 bases). The CDR3 is 15 amino acids. Trimming took 3 bases from V and 3 from J, leaving 13 bases between them. CDR1 and CDR2 (germline): SGDLS, YYNGEE. The CDR3 reads CASSGKGIYYNEQFF. CDR3 nucleotides: TGTGCCAGCAGCGGGAAGGGGATTTACTACAATGAGCAGTTCTTC.

Note on this clone: At one boundary the junction diverges from the germline segment, which might be a read error. This sequence joins TRBV4-2 and TRBJ1-5; 9 bases match TRBD1. From germline, CDR1 is LGHNA and CDR2 YNFKEQ. CDR3 length equals 15 residues. The DNA for the CDR3 is TGTGCCAGCAGCCAAGACACAGGGGGCAACCAGCCCCAGCATTTT. Its translation: CASSQDTGGNQPQHF.

A single count supports this clone. The rearrangement links TRBV7-3 to TRBJ2-3; D is unresolved. Trimming removed 2 bases from V and 2 bases from J, with 8 bases in between. The CDR3 spans 14 residues. CDR1 SGHTA and CDR2 FQGTGA come from the germline V gene. This chain's CDR3 is CASSLSPDTDTQYF. CDR3 nucleotide sequence: TGTGCCAGCAGCTTATCCCCTGACACAGATACGCAGTATTTT.

The chain carries TRBV7-2 and TRBJ1-5; TRBD1 agrees at 9 bases. V was pared by 5 bases and J by 3 bases, with 5 bases of the junction left unmatched. This CDR3 comprises 15 residues. From germline, CDR1 is SGHTA and CDR2 FQGNSA. The CDR3 here is CASSLDRGVNQPQHF. In DNA, the CDR3 is TGTGCCAGCAGCCTGGACAGGGGTGTCAATCAGCCCCAGCATTTT.

This chain connects TRBV11-2 to TRBJ1-2; D gene unclear. This CDR3 region has 15 residues. CDR1 and CDR2 from the germline V gene are SGHAT and FQNNGV. V was pared by 3 bases and J by 0 bases, with 11 bases between. CDR3 DNA sequence: TGTGCCAGCAGCTTGACCGATACCTCTAACTATGGCTACACCTTC. This gives the protein CASSLTDTSNYGYTF.

The V and J genes are TRBV29-1 and TRBJ2-1, with 13 bases that match TRBD2. J lost 7 bases, V lost 5 bases, and 2 bases had no gene match. Germline V gene data show CDR1 as SQVTM and CDR2 as ANQGSEA. The CDR3 contains 13 residues. The CDR3 reads CSVPLAGGNEQFF. The CDR3 nucleotides are TGCAGCGTTCCACTAGCGGGGGGGAATGAGCAGTTCTTC.

This clone was picked up a small number of times. The chain uses TRBV18 and TRBJ1-1; D unclear. Germline assignment: CDR1 KGHSH and CDR2 LQKENI. V lost 5 bases, J lost 11 bases, and 24 bases lay in between. This CDR3 is 15 amino acids long. CDR3 nucleotides: TGTGCCAGCTCATTTCGACCCCCTGGTTTGGGTGACGCTTTCTTT. Translated, it gives CASSFRPPGLGDAFF.

The gene calls are TRBV6-5 and TRBJ1-3, with D unresolved. V lost 0 bases, J lost 1 base, and 7 bases lay in between. This CDR3 region has 15 residues. Looked up from germline, CDR1 is MNHEY and CDR2 is SVGAGI. The CDR3 bases are TGTGCCAGCAGTTACTCTGGCGAATCTGGAAACACCATATATTTT. Protein product: CASSYSGESGNTIYF.

This rearrangement joins TRBV19 to TRBJ1-3; the D gene is possibly TRBD1 (5 bases). Deletions cut 3 bases from V and 3 bases from J, with 15 bases between. Germline CDR1 reads LNHDA; CDR2 reads SQIVND (reference sequence). The CDR3 covers 16 residues. The CDR3 sequence: CASSIIQGARGNTIYF. The CDR3 DNA follows: TGTGCCAGTAGTATCATACAAGGGGCGCGTGGAAACACCATATATTTT.

The CDR3 nucleotides are TGCGCCAGCAGCCAAGCGTTCGGATCGGGTTTCACAGATACGCAGTATTTT. Translation: CASSQAFGSGFTDTQYF. V usage is TRBV4-1 and J usage is TRBJ2-3; D not certain. V dropped 1 base and J dropped 2 bases, with 16 bases sitting between them. The CDR3 contains 17 residues. CDR1 and CDR2 (germline): MGHRA, YSYEKL.

The genes are TRBV6-4 and TRBJ2-3; D not certain. The germline CDR1 and CDR2 sequences are MRHNA and SNTAGT. V shed 6 bases and J shed 2 bases, with 9 bases lying between them. The CDR3 is 13 residues long. CDR3 DNA: TGTGCCAGCAGCGCTACGAACACAGATACGCAGTATTTT. Translating gives CASSATNTDTQYF.

This chain uses TRBV28 with TRBJ2-1, with 8 bases fitting TRBD1. The CDR3 has 14 residues. CDR1 and CDR2 from the germline V gene are MDHEN and SYDVKM. The ends lost 5 bases at V and 2 bases at J; junction bases unmatched: 2. CDR3 in DNA: TGTGCCAGCAGTCCGGACAGGGCCTACAATGAGCAGTTCTTC. Its protein product is CASSPDRAYNEQFF.

This clone was detected only a few times. The J gene is TRBJ1-1, the V gene TRBV5-1; weak D call: TRBD1 (5 bases). This CDR3 region has 14 residues. With 2 bases removed from V and 3 bases from J, the gap between germline ends came to 11 bases. Germline assignment: CDR1 SGHRS and CDR2 YFSETQ. The CDR3 DNA is TGCGCCAGCAGCTTTTCCGGGGGGGACACTGAAGCTTTCTTT. Translated, it gives CASSFSGGDTEAFF.

V and J are TRBV15 and TRBJ2-2; D not resolved. Germline V CDR1 and CDR2: LNHNV, YYDKDF (reference sequence). The CDR3 length is 14 residues. V was clipped by 0 bases and J by 6 bases, with 8 bases between them. The CDR3 DNA follows: TGTGCCACCAGCAGAGATCGCTACGCCGGGGAGCTGTTTTTT. Translating it yields CATSRDRYAGELFF.

The rearrangement uses TRBV14 and TRBJ2-3; no firm D call. CDR1 and CDR2 from the germline V gene are SGHDN and FVKESK. The length of the CDR3 is 14 residues. V dropped 1 base and J dropped 2 bases, with 7 bases sitting between them. CDR3 nucleotide sequence: TGTGCCAGCAGCCAAGTCCAAGACACAGATACGCAGTATTTT. This translates into CASSQVQDTDTQYF.

This sequence joins TRBV5-1 and TRBJ1-5; TRBD1 agrees at 9 bases. Germline CDR1 reads SGHRS; CDR2 reads YFSETQ. The CDR3 extends over 15 amino acids. Trimming cost V 6 bases and J 1 base; bases outside gene matches: 5. CDR3 bases: TGCGCCAGCAAACAGGGGGCGGAGAGCAATCAGCCCCAGCATTTT. It is translated as CASKQGAESNQPQHF.

This clone was observed a single time. This chain joins TRBV4-1 and TRBJ1-4; the D is unclear. The V gene's germline CDR1 is MGHRA and CDR2 YSYEKL. Trimming removed 0 bases at V and 4 bases at J, with 15 bases between. CDR3 size: 17 residues. In nucleotides, the CDR3 is TGCGCCAGCAGCCAAGATATGTATTCGAGGGATAATGAAAAACTGTTTTTT. It specifies CASSQDMYSRDNEKLFF.

This clone was detected once. The rearrangement links TRBV4-3 to TRBJ2-5; D may be TRBD2 (6 bases). Germline V gene sequence: CDR1 LGHNA, CDR2 YSLEER. CDR3 size: 15 residues. V was pared by 1 base and J by 1 base, with 10 bases between. The CDR3 region is CASSQARGFQETQYF. The CDR3 coding sequence is TGCGCCAGCAGCCAAGCCCGGGGGTTCCAAGAGACCCAGTACTTC.

CDR3 loop: CASSKGGRELSYEQYF. The CDR3, as DNA: TGTGCCAGCAGCAAAGGTGGCAGAGAATTATCCTACGAGCAGTACTTC. The genes are TRBV21-1 and TRBJ2-7. TRBV21-1 is deemed a pseudogene. The CDR3 length is 16 residues.

The rearrangement links TRBV30 to TRBJ1-5; D call uncertain. V was trimmed by 2 bases and J by 2 bases, leaving 7 bases between them. In germline, CDR1 is GTSNPN, CDR2 SVGIG (reference sequence). CDR3 length: 13 amino acids. This CDR3 reads CAWSFMGNQPQHF. The DNA of the CDR3 is TGTGCCTGGAGTTTTATGGGCAATCAGCCCCAGCATTTT.

The genes are TRBV5-1 and TRBJ2-7; TRBD2 matches at 8 bases. CDR3 length: 15 amino acids. CDR1 and CDR2 from the germline V gene are SGHRS and YFSETQ. V was pared by 6 bases and J by 7 bases, with 15 bases of the junction left unmatched. The DNA of the CDR3 is TGCGCCAGCAAGAAACCGGGACTAGGGGTTGAGGAGCAGTACTTC. Amino acids: CASKKPGLGVEEQYF. Complete variable domain (other parts from reference TRBV5-1 and TRBJ2-7): KAGVTQTPRYLIKTRGQQVTLSCSPISGHRSVSWYQQTPGQGLQFLFEYFSETQRNKGNFPGRFSGRQFSNSRSEMNVSTLELGDSALYLCASKKPGLGVEEQYFGPGTRLTVT.

This clone was counted a few times. The V and J genes are TRBV27 and TRBJ1-5, with TRBD1 identical over 8 bases. Trimming removed 4 bases from V and 7 bases from J; junction bases left unmatched: 12. This CDR3 is built from 16 residues. CDR1 MNHEY and CDR2 SMNVEV come from the germline V gene (reference sequence). The DNA of the CDR3 is TGTGCCAGCAGTTCTCTCGAGACAGGGGTTCACCAGCCCCAGCATTTT. It translates to CASSSLETGVHQPQHF.

The chain combines TRBV28 with TRBJ1-2; D possibly corresponds to TRBD1 (5 bases). Trimming stripped 3 bases from V and 8 bases from J, with 13 bases between. This CDR3 spans 13 amino acids. Per germline, CDR1 MDHEN and CDR2 SYDVKM. The CDR3 is CASSFGQGEGYTF. In DNA form, the CDR3 reads TGTGCCAGCAGTTTCGGTCAGGGAGAGGGCTACACCTTC.

The V call is TRBV9, the J call TRBJ2-6, with D possibly being TRBD2 (6 bases). Looked up from germline, CDR1 is SGDLS and CDR2 is YYNGEE. The CDR3 spans 17 residues. V lost 0 bases, J lost 2 bases, and 12 bases lay in between. The CDR3 region has the DNA TGTGCCAGCAGCGTAGGGCCCTCGGGGGCTGGGGCCAACGTCCTGACTTTC. Its translation is CASSVGPSGAGANVLTF.

The rearrangement joins TRBV13 to TRBJ2-7; D gene ambiguous. Trimming stripped 1 base from V and 5 bases from J, with 9 bases between. Germline CDR1 is PRHDT and CDR2 is FYEKMQ (reference sequence). The CDR3 contains 13 residues. DNA of the CDR3: TGTGCCAGCAGCTTAGAGGCGACACACGAGCAGTACTTC. It is translated as CASSLEATHEQYF.